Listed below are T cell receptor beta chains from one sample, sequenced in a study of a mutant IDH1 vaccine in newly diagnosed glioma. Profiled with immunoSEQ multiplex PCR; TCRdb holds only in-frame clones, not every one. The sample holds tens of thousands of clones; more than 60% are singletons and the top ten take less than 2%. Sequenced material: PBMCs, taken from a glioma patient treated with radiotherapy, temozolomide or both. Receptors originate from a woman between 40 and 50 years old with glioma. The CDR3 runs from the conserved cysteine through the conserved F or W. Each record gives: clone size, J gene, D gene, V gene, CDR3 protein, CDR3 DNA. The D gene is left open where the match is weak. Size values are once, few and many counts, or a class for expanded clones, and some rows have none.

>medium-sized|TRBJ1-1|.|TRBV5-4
CASSLGGKTEAFF
TGTGCCAGCAGCTTGGGAGGGAAGACTGAAGCTTTCTTT
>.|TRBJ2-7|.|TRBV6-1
CASTPTRVSYEQYF
TGTGCCAGCACCCCCACCCGGGTCTCCTACGAGCAGTACTTC
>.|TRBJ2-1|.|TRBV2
CASSEGIRNEQFF
TGTGCCAGCAGTGAAGGTATCAGGAATGAGCAGTTCTTC
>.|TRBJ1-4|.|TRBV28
CASSFAGEKLFF
TGTGCCAGCAGTTTTGCAGGTGAAAAACTGTTTTTT
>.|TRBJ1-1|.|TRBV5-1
CASTTSSGRNTEAFF
TGCGCCAGCACAACTTCATCAGGGCGGAACACTGAAGCTTTCTTT
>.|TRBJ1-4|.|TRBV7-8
CASSLARGSNEKLFF
TGTGCCAGCAGCTTAGCTAGGGGGTCTAATGAAAAACTGTTTTTT
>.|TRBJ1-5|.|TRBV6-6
CASSGAGGGRKPQHF
TGTGCCAGCAGTGGCGCGGGGGGGGGCAGGAAGCCCCAGCATTTT
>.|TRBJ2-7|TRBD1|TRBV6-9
CARGQGAYEQYF
TGTGCCAGGGGACAGGGGGCCTACGAGCAGTACTTC
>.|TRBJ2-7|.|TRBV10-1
CARSLSVRGVNSSHEQYF
TGCGCCAGATCACTTAGCGTTCGGGGCGTTAACAGTTCCCACGAGCAGTACTTC
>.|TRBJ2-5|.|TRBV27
CASSLGPRYQETQYF
TGTGCCAGCAGTTTGGGGCCTCGGTACCAAGAGACCCAGTACTTC
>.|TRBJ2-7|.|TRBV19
CASSRGALVYEQYF
TGTGCCAGTAGTAGAGGGGCCCTGGTCTACGAGCAGTACTTC
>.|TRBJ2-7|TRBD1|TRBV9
CASSATGDEQYF
TGTGCCAGCAGCGCAACAGGGGACGAGCAGTACTTC
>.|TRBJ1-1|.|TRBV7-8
CASSWGSGGNTEAFF
TGTGCCAGCAGCTGGGGGAGCGGGGGGAACACTGAAGCTTTCTTT
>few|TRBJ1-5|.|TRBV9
CASSTYDRATKEQPQHF
TGTGCCAGCAGCACTTACGACCGGGCCACTAAGGAGCAGCCCCAGCATTTT
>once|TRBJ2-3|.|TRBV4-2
CASSGKASASTDTQYF
TGTGCCAGCAGCGGAAAAGCTAGCGCCAGCACAGATACGCAGTATTTT
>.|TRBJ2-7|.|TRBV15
CATSRETDSKREQYF
TGTGCCACCAGCAGAGAGACAGACAGCAAGCGGGAGCAGTACTTC
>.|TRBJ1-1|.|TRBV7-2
CASSFGAGNTEAFF
TGTGCCAGCAGCTTCGGGGCAGGGAACACTGAAGCTTTCTTT
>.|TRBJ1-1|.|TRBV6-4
CASSTSELNTEAFF
TGTGCCAGCAGTACCTCGGAACTGAACACTGAAGCTTTCTTT
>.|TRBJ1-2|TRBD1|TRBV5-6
CASSFIPGTGINGYTF
TGTGCCAGCAGCTTCATCCCCGGGACAGGGATTAACGGCTACACCTTC
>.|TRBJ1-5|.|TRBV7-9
CASSLSQGHNQPQHF
TGTGCCAGCAGCTTATCCCAGGGTCACAATCAGCCCCAGCATTTT
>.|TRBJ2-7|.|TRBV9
CASSVSHEQYF
TGTGCCAGCAGCGTATCCCACGAGCAGTACTTC
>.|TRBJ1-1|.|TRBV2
CATQGMNTEAFF
TGTGCCACCCAGGGGATGAACACTGAAGCTTTCTTT
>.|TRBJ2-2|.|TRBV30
CAWSVLDSGELFF
TGTGCCTGGAGTGTCCTTGACAGCGGGGAGCTGTTTTTT
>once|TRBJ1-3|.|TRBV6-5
CASSYGSGKFGNTIYF
TGTGCCAGCAGTTACGGATCAGGGAAGTTTGGAAACACCATATATTTT
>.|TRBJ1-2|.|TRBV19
CASSIQNYGYTF
TGTGCCAGTAGTATCCAGAACTATGGCTACACCTTC
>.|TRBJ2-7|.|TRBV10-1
CASSESADLSYEQYF
TGCGCCAGCAGTGAGTCAGCAGACCTCTCCTACGAGCAGTACTTC
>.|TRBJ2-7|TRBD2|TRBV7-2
CASTRDGGAFYEQYF
TGTGCCAGCACCCGTGACGGGGGGGCCTTTTACGAGCAGTACTTC
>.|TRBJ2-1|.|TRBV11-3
CASSLDWSGDNEQFF
TGTGCCAGCAGCTTAGATTGGTCAGGGGATAATGAGCAGTTCTTC
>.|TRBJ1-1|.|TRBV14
CASSHTLEGEAFF
TGTGCCAGCAGCCATACTTTGGAAGGTGAAGCTTTCTTT
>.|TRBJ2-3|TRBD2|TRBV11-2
CASSTALAGGPDTQYF
TGTGCCAGCAGCACCGCTCTAGCGGGGGGGCCGGATACGCAGTATTTT
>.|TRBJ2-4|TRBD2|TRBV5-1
CASSSGTPVYIQYF
TGCGCCAGCAGCAGCGGGACTCCGGTATACATTCAGTACTTC
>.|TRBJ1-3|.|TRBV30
CAWSVRRGAGNTIYF
TGTGCCTGGAGTGTCCGAAGGGGAGCTGGAAACACCATATATTTT
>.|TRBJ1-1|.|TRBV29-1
CSVGGVDAEAFF
TGCAGCGTTGGGGGGGTTGACGCTGAAGCTTTCTTT
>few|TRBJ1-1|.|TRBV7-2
CASSPLQGWTEAFF
TGTGCCAGCAGCCCCCTACAGGGTTGGACTGAAGCTTTCTTT
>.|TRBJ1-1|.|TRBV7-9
CASSLHQQSEAFF
TGTGCCAGCAGCTTACACCAACAGAGTGAAGCTTTCTTT
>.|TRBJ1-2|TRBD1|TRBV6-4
CASRPSGTGEAYGYTF
TGTGCCAGCAGACCCTCCGGGACAGGGGAGGCCTATGGCTACACCTTC
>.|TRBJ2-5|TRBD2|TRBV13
CASSPGLAGPQETQYF
TGTGCCAGCAGCCCGGGACTAGCGGGGCCTCAAGAGACCCAGTACTTC
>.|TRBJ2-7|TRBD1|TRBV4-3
CASSRGTGGMDEQYF
TGCGCCAGCAGCCGAGGGACAGGGGGCATGGACGAGCAGTACTTC
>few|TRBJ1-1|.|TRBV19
CASSMREQNTEAFF
TGTGCCAGTAGTATGCGGGAGCAAAACACTGAAGCTTTCTTT
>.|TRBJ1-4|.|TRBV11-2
CASSLHVNEKLFF
TGTGCCAGCAGCCTACATGTCAATGAAAAACTGTTTTTT
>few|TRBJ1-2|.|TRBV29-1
CSVEGARDQVYGYTF
TGCAGCGTTGAAGGTGCGAGGGACCAAGTCTATGGCTACACCTTC
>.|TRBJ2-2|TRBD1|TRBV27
CATMGQPNTGELFF
TGTGCCACCATGGGACAGCCGAACACCGGGGAGCTGTTTTTT
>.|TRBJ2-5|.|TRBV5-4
CASSLRDSRGTQYF
TGTGCCAGCAGCTTGCGAGACTCGAGGGGGACCCAGTACTTC
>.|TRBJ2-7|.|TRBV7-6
CASSWIAGEQYF
TGTGCCAGCAGCTGGATCGCGGGCGAGCAGTACTTC
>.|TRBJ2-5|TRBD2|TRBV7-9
CASSSWTSVLIQETQYF
TGTGCCAGCAGCTCCTGGACTAGCGTCTTAATACAAGAGACCCAGTACTTC
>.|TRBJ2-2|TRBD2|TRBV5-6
CASSFARTSGGELFF
TGTGCCAGCAGCTTCGCCAGGACTAGTGGCGGGGAGCTGTTTTTT
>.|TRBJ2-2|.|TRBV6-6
CASRTRGESGELFF
TGTGCCAGCAGAACCCGGGGCGAGTCCGGGGAGCTGTTTTTT
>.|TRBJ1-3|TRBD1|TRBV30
CASGQGGGNTIYF
TGTGCCTCAGGACAGGGGGGAGGAAACACCATATATTTT
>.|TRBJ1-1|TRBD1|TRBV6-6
CASSYPRQGGGEAFF
TGTGCCAGCAGTTACCCGAGACAGGGGGGAGGTGAAGCTTTCTTT